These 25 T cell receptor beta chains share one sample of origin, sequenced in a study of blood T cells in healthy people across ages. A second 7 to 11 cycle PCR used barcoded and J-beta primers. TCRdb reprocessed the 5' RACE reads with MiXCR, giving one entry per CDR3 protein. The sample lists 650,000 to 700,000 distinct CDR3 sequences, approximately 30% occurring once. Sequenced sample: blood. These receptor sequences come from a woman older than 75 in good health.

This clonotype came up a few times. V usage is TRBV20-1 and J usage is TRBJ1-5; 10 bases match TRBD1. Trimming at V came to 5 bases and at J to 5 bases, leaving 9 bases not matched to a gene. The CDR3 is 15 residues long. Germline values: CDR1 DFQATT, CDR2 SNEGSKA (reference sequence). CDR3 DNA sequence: TGCAGTGCTGCGACAGGGGGCCCTGGGGATCAGCCCCAGCATTTT. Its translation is CSAATGGPGDQPQHF.

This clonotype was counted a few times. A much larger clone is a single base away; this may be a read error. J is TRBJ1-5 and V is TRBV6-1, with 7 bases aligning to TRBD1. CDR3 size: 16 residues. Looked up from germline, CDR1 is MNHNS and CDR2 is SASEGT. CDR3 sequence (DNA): TGTGCCAGCAGTGGTTCGGGACAGATTAGCAGTCAGCCCCAGCATTTT. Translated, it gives CASSGSGQISSQPQHF.

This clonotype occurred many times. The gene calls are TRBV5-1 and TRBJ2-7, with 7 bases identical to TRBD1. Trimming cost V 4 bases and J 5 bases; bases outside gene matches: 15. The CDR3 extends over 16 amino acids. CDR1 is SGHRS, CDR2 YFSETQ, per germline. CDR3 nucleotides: TGCGCCAGCAGCAAGGGGGATAGGGGGCGAACTAACGAGCAGTACTTC. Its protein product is CASSKGDRGRTNEQYF.

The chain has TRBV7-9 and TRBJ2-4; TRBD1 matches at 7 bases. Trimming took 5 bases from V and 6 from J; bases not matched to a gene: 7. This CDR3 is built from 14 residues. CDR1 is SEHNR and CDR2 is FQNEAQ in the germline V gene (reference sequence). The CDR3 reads CASSPRQGVNIQYF. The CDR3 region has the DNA TGTGCCAGCAGCCCCAGACAGGGAGTAAACATTCAGTACTTC.

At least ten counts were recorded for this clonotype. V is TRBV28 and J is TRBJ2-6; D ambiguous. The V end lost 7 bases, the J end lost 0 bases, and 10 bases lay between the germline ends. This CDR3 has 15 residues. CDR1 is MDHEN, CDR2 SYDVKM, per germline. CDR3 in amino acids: CASTPFNSGANVLTF. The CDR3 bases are TGTGCCAGCACCCCCTTTAACTCTGGGGCCAACGTCCTGACTTTC. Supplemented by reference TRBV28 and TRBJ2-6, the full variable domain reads DVKVTQSSRYLVKRTGEKVFLECVQDMDHENMFWYRQDPGLGLRLIYFSYDVKMKEKGDIPEGYSVSREKKERFSLILESASTNQTSMYLCASTPFNSGANVLTFGAGSRLTVL.

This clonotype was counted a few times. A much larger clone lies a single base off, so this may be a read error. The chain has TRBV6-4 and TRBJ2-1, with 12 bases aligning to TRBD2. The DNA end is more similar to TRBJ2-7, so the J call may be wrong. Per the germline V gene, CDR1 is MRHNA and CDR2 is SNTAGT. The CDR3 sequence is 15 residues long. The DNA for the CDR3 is TGTGCCAGCAGTGTACTAGCGGGGGGCTGCAATGAGCAGTACTTC. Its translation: CASSVLAGGCNEQYF.

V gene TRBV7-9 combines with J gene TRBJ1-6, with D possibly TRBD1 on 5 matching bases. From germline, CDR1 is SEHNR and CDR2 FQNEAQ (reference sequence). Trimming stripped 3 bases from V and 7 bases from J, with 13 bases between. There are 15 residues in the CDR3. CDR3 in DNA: TGTGCCAGCAGCTTGGACAATCCCCTAAATTCACCCCTCCACTTT. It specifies CASSLDNPLNSPLHF.

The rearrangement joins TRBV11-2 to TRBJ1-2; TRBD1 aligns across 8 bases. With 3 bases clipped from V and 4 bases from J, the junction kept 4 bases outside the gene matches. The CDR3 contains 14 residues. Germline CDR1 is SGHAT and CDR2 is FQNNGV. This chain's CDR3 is CASSFSGGFYGYTF. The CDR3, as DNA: TGTGCCAGCAGCTTCTCAGGGGGCTTCTATGGCTACACCTTC.

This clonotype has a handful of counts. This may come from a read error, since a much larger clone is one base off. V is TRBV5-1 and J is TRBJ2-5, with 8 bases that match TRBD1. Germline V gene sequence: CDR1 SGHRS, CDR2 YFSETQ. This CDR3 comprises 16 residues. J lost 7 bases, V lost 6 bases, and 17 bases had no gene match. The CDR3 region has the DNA TGCGCCAGCACATTGGAACCTACAGGGGGTAGTGGGACCCAGTACTTC. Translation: CASTLEPTGGSGTQYF.

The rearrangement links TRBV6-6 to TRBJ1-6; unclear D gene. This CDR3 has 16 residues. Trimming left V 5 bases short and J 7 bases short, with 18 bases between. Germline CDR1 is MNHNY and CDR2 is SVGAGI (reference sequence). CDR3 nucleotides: TGTGCCAGCAGTCGTGTGACCTCGGGAGGGAATTCACCCCTCCACTTT. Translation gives CASSRVTSGGNSPLHF.

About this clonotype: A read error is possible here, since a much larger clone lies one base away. CDR3 loop: CVSSLLHGSANTEAFF. CDR3 bases: TGTGTCAGCAGCCTACTCCACGGTAGCGCGAACACTGAAGCTTTCTTT. This chain links TRBV6-1 with TRBJ1-1; D gene uncertain. The germline V gene has CDR1 MNHNS and CDR2 SASEGT. This CDR3 region has 16 residues.

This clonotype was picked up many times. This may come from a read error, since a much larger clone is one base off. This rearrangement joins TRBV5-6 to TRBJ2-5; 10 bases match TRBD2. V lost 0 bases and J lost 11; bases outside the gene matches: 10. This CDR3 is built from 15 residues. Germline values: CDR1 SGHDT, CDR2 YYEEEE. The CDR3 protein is CASSLVSSGGNEQYF. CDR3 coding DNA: TGTGCCAGCAGCTTGGTGTCTAGCGGGGGCAATGAGCAGTACTTC.

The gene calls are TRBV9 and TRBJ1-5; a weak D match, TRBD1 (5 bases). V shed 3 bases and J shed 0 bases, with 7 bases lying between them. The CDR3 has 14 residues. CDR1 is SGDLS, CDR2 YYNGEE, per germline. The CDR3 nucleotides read TGTGCCAGCAGCGCGGGACGTAGCAATCAGCCCCAGCATTTT. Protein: CASSAGRSNQPQHF.

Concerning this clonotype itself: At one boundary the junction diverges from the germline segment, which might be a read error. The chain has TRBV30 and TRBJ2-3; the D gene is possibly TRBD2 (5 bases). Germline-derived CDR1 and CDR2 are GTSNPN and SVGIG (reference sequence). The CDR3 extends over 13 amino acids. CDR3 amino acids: CAWRSASRDTQYF. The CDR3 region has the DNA TGTGCCTGGAGGAGTGCTAGCAGAGATACGCAGTATTTT.

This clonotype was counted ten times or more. The chain's CDR3 is CSVRGQGENSPLHF. Here the CDR3 DNA reads TGCAGCGTTCGGGGACAGGGGGAAAATTCACCCCTCCACTTT. The chain joins TRBV29-1 to TRBJ1-6, with 11 bases aligning to TRBD1. After removal of 5 bases from V and 7 bases from J, the junction contained 4 bases not matched to a gene. Germline V lookup: CDR1 SQVTM, CDR2 ANQGSEA. The CDR3 length is 14 residues.

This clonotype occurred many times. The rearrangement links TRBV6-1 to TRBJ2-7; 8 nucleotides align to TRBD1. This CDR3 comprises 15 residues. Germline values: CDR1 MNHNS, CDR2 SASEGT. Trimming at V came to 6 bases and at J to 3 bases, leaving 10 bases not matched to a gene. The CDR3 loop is CASSQGQAKGYEQYF. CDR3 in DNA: TGTGCCAGCAGCCAGGGACAGGCGAAGGGCTACGAGCAGTACTTC.

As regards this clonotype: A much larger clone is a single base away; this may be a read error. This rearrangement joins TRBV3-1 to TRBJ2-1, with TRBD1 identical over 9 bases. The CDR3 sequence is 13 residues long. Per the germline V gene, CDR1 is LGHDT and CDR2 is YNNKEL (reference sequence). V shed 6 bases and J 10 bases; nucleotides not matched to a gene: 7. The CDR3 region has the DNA TGTGCCAGCAGTACAGGGGGCGGATACGAGCAGTTCTTC. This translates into CASSTGGGYEQFF.

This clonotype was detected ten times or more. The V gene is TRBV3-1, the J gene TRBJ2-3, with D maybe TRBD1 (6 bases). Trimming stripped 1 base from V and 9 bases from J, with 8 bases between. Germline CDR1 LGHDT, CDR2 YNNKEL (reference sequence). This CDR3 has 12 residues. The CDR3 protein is CASSQGQGTQYF. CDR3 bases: TGTGCCAGCAGCCAAGGCCAGGGGACGCAGTATTTT.

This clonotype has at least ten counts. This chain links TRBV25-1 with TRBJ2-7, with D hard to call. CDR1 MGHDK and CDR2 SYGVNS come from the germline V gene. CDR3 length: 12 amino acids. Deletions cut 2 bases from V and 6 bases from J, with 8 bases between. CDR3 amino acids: CASSEGVAEQYF. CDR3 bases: TGTGCCAGCAGTGAAGGAGTCGCCGAGCAGTACTTC.

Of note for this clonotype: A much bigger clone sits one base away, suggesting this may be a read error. The CDR3 here is CANRSTSGGVRETQYF. In nucleotides, the CDR3 is TGTGCCAACAGATCAACTAGCGGGGGGGTACGGGAGACCCAGTACTTC. V is TRBV7-2 and J is TRBJ2-5; 13 nucleotides align to TRBD2. The germline V gene has CDR1 SGHTA and CDR2 FQGNSA. V gave up 10 bases and J gave up 5 bases; unmatched junction bases: 13. This CDR3 is built from 16 residues. Full variable domain (missing parts from reference TRBV7-2 and TRBJ2-5): GAGVSQSPSNKVTEKGKDVELRCDPISGHTALYWYRQSLGQGLEFLIYFQGNSAPDKSGLPSDRFSAERTGGSVSTLTIQRTQQEDSAVYLCANRSTSGGVRETQYFGPGTRLLVL.

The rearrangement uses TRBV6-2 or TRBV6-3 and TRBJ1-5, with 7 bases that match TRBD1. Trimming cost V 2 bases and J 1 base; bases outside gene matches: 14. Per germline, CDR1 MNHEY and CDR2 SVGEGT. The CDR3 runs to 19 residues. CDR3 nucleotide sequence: TGTGCCAGCAGTTACCACAGGGGACGAGATATTTGGAGCAATCAGCCCCAGCATTTT. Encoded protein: CASSYHRGRDIWSNQPQHF.

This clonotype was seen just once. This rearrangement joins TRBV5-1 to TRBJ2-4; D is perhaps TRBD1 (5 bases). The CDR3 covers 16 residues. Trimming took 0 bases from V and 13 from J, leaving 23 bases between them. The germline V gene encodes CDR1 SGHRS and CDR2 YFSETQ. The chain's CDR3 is CASSLARAVWNPGQYF. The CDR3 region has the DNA TGCGCCAGCAGCTTGGCTCGAGCAGTCTGGAATCCAGGGCAGTACTTC.

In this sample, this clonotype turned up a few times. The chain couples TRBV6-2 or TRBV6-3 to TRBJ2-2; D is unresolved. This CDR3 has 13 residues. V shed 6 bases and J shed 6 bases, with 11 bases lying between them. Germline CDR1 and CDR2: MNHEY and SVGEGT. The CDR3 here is CASRLHRAGELFF. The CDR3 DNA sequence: TGTGCCAGCAGGCTTCACCGGGCCGGGGAGCTGTTTTTT.

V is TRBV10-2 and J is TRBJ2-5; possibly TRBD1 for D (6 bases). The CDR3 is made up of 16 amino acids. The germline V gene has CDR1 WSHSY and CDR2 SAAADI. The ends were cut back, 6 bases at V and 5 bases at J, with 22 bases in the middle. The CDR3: CASRDPFMGAWETQYF. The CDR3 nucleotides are TGCGCCAGCAGGGACCCGTTTATGGGGGCCTGGGAGACCCAGTACTTC.

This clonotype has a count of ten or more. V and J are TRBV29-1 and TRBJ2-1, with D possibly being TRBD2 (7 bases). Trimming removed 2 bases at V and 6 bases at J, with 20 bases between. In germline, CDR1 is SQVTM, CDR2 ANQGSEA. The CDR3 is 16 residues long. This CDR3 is CSVEKRGGPPGNEQFF. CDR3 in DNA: TGCAGCGTTGAAAAGCGCGGGGGCCCCCCGGGCAATGAGCAGTTCTTC.